This entry lists 5 T cell receptor beta chains sequenced from one sample in a study of T cell responses to AZD1222 COVID-19 vaccine. The method was immunoSEQ multiplex PCR; TCRdb's version includes in-frame clones alone and lacks a portion of them. The sample holds 90,000 to 150,000 clones, roughly 89% seen once. Sample: peripheral blood, taken on day 0 of AZD1222 vaccination. These TCRs come from an adult in good health.

This chain links TRBV3-1 (or the pseudogene TRBV3-2) with TRBJ2-3; D is unclear. The CDR3 extends over 12 amino acids. Germline CDR1 is LGHDT and CDR2 is YNNKEL (reference sequence). Trimming removed 6 bases from V and 6 bases from J, with 10 bases in between. CDR3 sequence: CASSWPRDTQYF. CDR3 sequence (DNA): TGTGCCAGCAGTTGGCCGAGGGATACGCAGTATTTT.

The rearrangement uses TRBV30 and TRBJ1-6, with TRBD1 as a possible D gene (6 bases). In germline, CDR1 is GTSNPN, CDR2 SVGIG (reference sequence). The CDR3 sequence is 16 residues long. Trimming cost V 4 bases and J 1 base, with 14 bases left between them. The CDR3 DNA reads TGTGCCTGGATTATTAGGGGGGCATCCTATAATTCACCCCTCCACTTT. It encodes CAWIIRGASYNSPLHF.

The chain employs TRBV5-4 and TRBJ1-2; no definite D call. The ends were cut back, 4 bases at V and 1 base at J, with 11 bases in the middle. The CDR3 runs to 14 residues. Germline lookup yields CDR1 SGHNT and CDR2 YYREEE (reference sequence). CDR3 nucleotide sequence: TGTGCCAGCAGCACCAGACGGGTTAACTATGGCTACACCTTC. Its protein is CASSTRRVNYGYTF.

This sequence joins TRBV30 and TRBJ1-1; 9 bases fit TRBD1. The CDR3 length is 14 residues. Germline loops: CDR1 GTSNPN, CDR2 SVGIG (reference sequence). J gave up 1 base and V 2 bases, and 2 bases lay outside the gene matches. The CDR3 DNA follows: TGTGCCTGGAGTCTGGACAGGGGGAACACTGAAGCTTTCTTT. Amino acids: CAWSLDRGNTEAFF.

CDR3 residues: CASSIGGDETQYF. In DNA form, the CDR3 reads TGTGCCAGTAGTATTGGGGGGGACGAGACCCAGTACTTC. The V call is TRBV19, the J call TRBJ2-5, with 7 bases that match TRBD2. With 3 bases clipped from V and 5 bases from J, the junction kept 3 bases outside the gene matches. The length of the CDR3 is 13 residues. Germline CDR1 LNHDA, CDR2 SQIVND (reference sequence).